A selection of T cell receptor beta chains follows, all from one sample in a study of identical twins. One entry per CDR3 protein, called by TCRdb with MiXCR from the 5' RACE reads. This sample has 1.5 million or so distinct CDR3 sequences; around 33% occur once, and the top ten carry approximately 0.25%. Sequenced: cord blood. The receptors stem from a newborn girl in good health. Each CDR3 is given with its conserved first and last residue. D genes are given only for firm matches. Clone sizes are given selectively: once, few, many, or a class where the clone is expanded.

d_call j_call v_call clone_size cdr3_nt cdr3_aa
- TRBJ1-1 TRBV4-2 few TGTGCCAGCAGCCAAGATGTCTTGGGCACTGAAGCTTTCTTT CASSQDVLGTEAFF
- TRBJ1-2 TRBV12-3/TRBV12-4 - TGTGCCAGCAGTTTAACACAGCATGGGTATGGCTACACCTTC CASSLTQHGYGYTF
- TRBJ2-3 TRBV7-2 once TGTGCCAGCAGCTTAGAGGGGCAGCTGCGGAGCACAGATACGCAGTATTTT CASSLEGQLRSTDTQYF
TRBD2 TRBJ2-7 TRBV2 few TGTGCCAGCATAGTAGGGACTAGCGACTCCTACGAGCAGTACTTC CASIVGTSDSYEQYF
TRBD2 TRBJ2-1 TRBV5-1 few TGCGCCAGCATCTATGCCTCGGGGGGGCGCAATGAGCAGTTCTTC CASIYASGGRNEQFF
- TRBJ1-1 TRBV12-3/TRBV12-4 few TGTGCCAGCAGTTTTAGGGGAAGTTACACTGAAGCTTTCTTT CASSFRGSYTEAFF
- TRBJ2-3 TRBV11-2 - TGTGCCAGCAGCTCTAGAGCGGACGATACGCAGTATTTT CASSSRADDTQYF
- TRBJ1-1 TRBV5-1 - TGCGCCAGCAGCCCGCAAGCGGAGAACACTGAAGCTTTCTTT CASSPQAENTEAFF
TRBD1 TRBJ2-7 TRBV9 many TGTGCCAGCAGCACACCACCGGGACAGGTACCCTACGAGCAGTACTTC CASSTPPGQVPYEQYF
- TRBJ2-7 TRBV11-2 few TGTGCCAGCAGCTTAGATCAGGTAGGGCTACCCACCTACGAGCAGTACTTC CASSLDQVGLPTYEQYF